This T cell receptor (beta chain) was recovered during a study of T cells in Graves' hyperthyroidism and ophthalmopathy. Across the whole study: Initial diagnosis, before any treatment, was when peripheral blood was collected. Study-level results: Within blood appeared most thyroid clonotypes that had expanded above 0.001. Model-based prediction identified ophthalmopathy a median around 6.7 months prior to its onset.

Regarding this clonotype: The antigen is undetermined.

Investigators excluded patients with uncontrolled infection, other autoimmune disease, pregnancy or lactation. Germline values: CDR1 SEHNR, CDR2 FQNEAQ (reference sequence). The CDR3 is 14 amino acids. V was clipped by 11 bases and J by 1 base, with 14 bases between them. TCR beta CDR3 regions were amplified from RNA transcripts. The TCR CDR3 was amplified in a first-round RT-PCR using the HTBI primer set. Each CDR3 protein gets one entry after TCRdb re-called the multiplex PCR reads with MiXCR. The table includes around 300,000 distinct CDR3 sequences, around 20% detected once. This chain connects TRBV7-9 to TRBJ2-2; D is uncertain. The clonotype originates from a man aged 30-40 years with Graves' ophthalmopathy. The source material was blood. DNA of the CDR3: TGTGCCTGGTCGCCGAGAGTGAACACCGGGGAGCTGTTTTTT. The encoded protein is CAWSPRVNTGELFF.